The rows below give T cell receptor beta chains drawn from one sample of a study of regulatory T cells in long-lasting Graves disease. TCRdb itself ran the multiplex PCR reads through MiXCR, one entry per CDR3 protein. The sample lists some 430,000 distinct CDR3 sequences; around a fifth were seen once. Sample: peripheral blood mononuclear cells (PBMCs), taken when the disease was refractory, from a patient treated with antithyroid drugs. The receptors were sampled from a female donor with Graves disease. CDR3s include the opening cysteine and the closing phenylalanine or tryptophan. D genes are given only for firm matches. Size is omitted from some rows. Given values are once, few, many or a class for expanded clones.

clone_size | j_call | d_call | v_call | cdr3_aa | cdr3_nt
. | TRBJ1-5 | TRBD1 | TRBV9 | CASSASGGAGAQHF | TGTGCCAGCAGCGCCTCAGGGGGCGCGGGGGCCCAGCATTTT
. | TRBJ1-5 | . | TRBV20-1 | CSATRPLSNQPQHF | TGCAGTGCTACGAGGCCTTTAAGCAATCAGCCCCAGCATTTT
few | TRBJ1-1 | TRBD1 | TRBV7-9 | CASSLPDRVIMNTEAFF | TGTGCCAGCAGCTTACCTGACAGGGTGATAATGAACACTGAAGCTTTCTTT
few | TRBJ2-1 | . | TRBV9 | CASSGGAGTNEQFF | TGTGCCAGCAGCGGAGGGGCGGGGACCAATGAGCAGTTCTTC
many | TRBJ2-6 | . | TRBV12-3/TRBV12-4 | CASSLTGTPGANVLTF | TGTGCCAGCAGTCTAACAGGGACCCCTGGGGCCAACGTCCTGACTTTC
few | TRBJ2-7 | TRBD2 | TRBV5-4 | CASSPSGWREQYF | TGTGCCAGCAGCCCTAGCGGGTGGCGTGAGCAGTACTTC
few | TRBJ1-1 | . | TRBV27 | CASRHPPDGGGTNTEAFF | TGTGCCAGCAGGCATCCCCCGGACGGCGGTGGTACGAACACTGAAGCTTTCTTT
. | TRBJ2-5 | . | TRBV3-1 | CASSQGLPSETQYF | TGTGCCAGCAGCCAAGGCCTCCCTTCGGAGACCCAGTACTTC
. | TRBJ1-5 | . | TRBV20-1 | CSARPGFDQPQHF | TGCAGTGCTCGCCCAGGGTTTGATCAGCCCCAGCATTTT
. | TRBJ1-2 | . | TRBV25-1 | CASSAETVTNYGYTF | TGTGCCAGCAGTGCGGAGACGGTCACTAACTATGGCTACACCTTC
. | TRBJ2-3 | . | TRBV25-1 | CASSAGEVRTDTQYF | TGTGCCAGCAGTGCAGGGGAGGTGAGAACAGATACGCAGTATTTT
many | TRBJ1-2 | . | TRBV24-1 | CATSFNYGYTF | TGTGCCACCAGTTTTAACTATGGCTACACCTTC
. | TRBJ1-1 | . | TRBV11-2 | CASTLNGGLNTEAFF | TGTGCCAGCACCCTCAATGGGGGCTTGAACACTGAAGCTTTCTTT
many | TRBJ1-2 | TRBD1 | TRBV7-9 | CASSLWDSTNYGYTF | TGTGCCAGCAGCTTATGGGACAGCACTAACTATGGCTACACCTTC
many | TRBJ2-1 | TRBD2 | TRBV28 | CASRLAGGGRNEQFF | TGTGCCAGCAGACTAGCGGGAGGAGGGAGGAATGAGCAGTTCTTC